The 24 T cell receptor beta chains below all came from one sample that was sequenced in a study of T cells in Graves' hyperthyroidism and ophthalmopathy. Amplified regions were TCR beta CDR3 sequences from RNA transcripts. Primed by the HTBI set, a first-round RT-PCR was run on the TCR CDR3. Each CDR3 protein gets one entry after TCRdb re-called the multiplex PCR reads with MiXCR. The repertoire holds hundreds of thousands of distinct CDR3 sequences, with around 38% as singletons. Sample: blood. Receptors were obtained from a man aged 18 to 29 with Graves' hyperthyroidism.

This clonotype was detected many times. The chain is built from TRBV7-6 and TRBJ2-5; 14 positions match TRBD2. In germline, CDR1 is SGHVS, CDR2 FNYEAQ. V shed 5 bases, J shed 4 bases, and the junction held 3 bases outside the gene matches. This CDR3 is built from 15 residues. The CDR3, as DNA: TGTGCCAGCAGCCTCGGACTAGCGGGAGGAGAGACCCAGTACTTC. Translation gives CASSLGLAGGETQYF.

This rearrangement joins TRBV11-2 to TRBJ1-2, with unresolved D. Germline CDR1 is SGHAT and CDR2 is FQNNGV. The V gene lost 2 bases and the J gene lost 0 bases, with 10 bases spanning the gap. The CDR3 runs 15 residues. In nucleotides, the CDR3 is TGTGCCAGCAGCTTAACAGCGAACTCTAACTATGGCTACACCTTC. Translating it yields CASSLTANSNYGYTF.

In this sample, this clonotype turned up many times. The chain links TRBV10-3 to TRBJ2-6, with D tentatively TRBD1 or TRBD2 (6 bases each). This CDR3 is built from 16 residues. Trimming cost V 8 bases and J 0 bases, with 14 bases left between them. CDR1 is ENHRY and CDR2 is SYGVKD in the germline V gene. CDR3 DNA sequence: TGTGCCATCGGGGGGCGGCCAAACTCTGGGGCCAACGTCCTGACTTTC. It specifies CAIGGRPNSGANVLTF.

This clonotype was found many times. The chain couples TRBV7-6 to TRBJ1-1, with 10 bases identical to TRBD1. The CDR3 extends over 13 amino acids. The germline CDR1 and CDR2 sequences are SGHVS and FNYEAQ. V lost 5 bases and J lost 11; bases outside the gene matches: 8. The CDR3: CASSTPGQGGAFF. CDR3 nucleotide sequence: TGTGCCAGCAGCACACCTGGACAGGGGGGTGCTTTCTTT.

The rearrangement uses TRBV2 and TRBJ2-2, with a weak D call TRBD1 (5 bases). V lost 6 bases to trimming and J lost 3 bases, with 20 bases between them. The CDR3 consists of 17 residues. Per germline, CDR1 SNHLY and CDR2 FYNNEI. CDR3 protein: CASSLGVQRWDTGELFF. CDR3 nucleotide sequence: TGTGCCAGCAGCTTAGGGGTCCAGAGGTGGGACACCGGGGAGCTGTTTTTT.

A few counts support this clonotype. The chain carries TRBV6-1 and TRBJ2-6, with D unclear. CDR1 is MNHNS, CDR2 SASEGT, per germline. The CDR3 loop spans 13 amino acids. The V gene lost 11 bases and the J gene lost 6 bases, with 14 bases spanning the gap. CDR3 sequence (DNA): TGTGCCCTCCTAGGAGAGCCGGCCAACGTCCTGACTTTC. Its translation is CALLGEPANVLTF.

Many counts were recorded for this clonotype. The chain links TRBV6-5 to TRBJ1-4, with 8 bases fitting TRBD1. V lost 5 bases, J lost 8 bases, and 4 bases stayed unmatched. CDR3 length: 13 residues. Looked up from germline, CDR1 is MNHEY and CDR2 is SVGAGI. CDR3 in DNA: TGTGCCAGCAGTGATCGGACAGGGGAAAAACTGTTTTTT. Its translation: CASSDRTGEKLFF.

The V call is TRBV14, the J call TRBJ2-5; TRBD2 agrees at 7 bases. V shed 1 base, J shed 0 bases, and the junction held 8 bases outside the gene matches. The CDR3 has 17 amino acids. From germline, CDR1 is SGHDN and CDR2 FVKESK. CDR3 region: CASSQVLGGGDQETQYF. The DNA for the CDR3 is TGTGCCAGCAGCCAAGTTTTAGGCGGGGGAGACCAAGAGACCCAGTACTTC.

At least ten counts were recorded for this clonotype. The V and J genes are TRBV29-1 and TRBJ2-7, with TRBD1 matching over 7 bases. The V segment lost 4 bases and the J segment 2 bases; nucleotides outside the gene matches: 5. Per the germline V gene, CDR1 is SQVTM and CDR2 is ANQGSEA. This CDR3 comprises 13 residues. CDR3 nucleotides: TGCAGCGTTGCAGGGGGAAATACCTACGAGCAGTACTTC. Translated, it gives CSVAGGNTYEQYF.

V usage is TRBV24-1 and J usage is TRBJ2-5, with D perhaps matching TRBD2 (5 bases). Trimming left V 1 base short and J 1 base short, with 6 bases between. The CDR3 has 14 residues. Germline values: CDR1 KGHDR, CDR2 SFDVKD. The CDR3 region has the DNA TGTGCCACCAGTGATTTAGGAGGCCAAGAGACCCAGTACTTC. Residues: CATSDLGGQETQYF.

This chain connects TRBV20-1 to TRBJ2-5; 11 bases align to TRBD1. The germline gives CDR1 DFQATT, CDR2 SNEGSKA (reference sequence). This CDR3 is built from 15 residues. Losses at the gene ends were 3 bases for V and 9 bases for J; bases not matched to a gene: 12. CDR3 sequence: CSARDRTGGEEAQYF. CDR3 DNA sequence: TGCAGTGCTAGGGATCGGACAGGGGGCGAGGAGGCCCAGTACTTC.

The chain recombines TRBV7-2 with TRBJ2-7, with D possibly called TRBD1 or TRBD2 (6 bases each). V was trimmed by 0 bases and J by 0 bases, leaving 12 bases between them. The CDR3 is 16 residues long. Germline CDR1 is SGHTA and CDR2 is FQGNSA. The CDR3 nucleotides are TGTGCCAGCAGCTTAGCGCGAGGGGGGACCTCCTACGAGCAGTACTTC. It translates to CASSLARGGTSYEQYF.

The CDR3 is CASSPHGQIYEQYF. DNA of the CDR3: TGTGCCAGCAGCCCCCACGGACAGATATACGAGCAGTACTTC. The chain joins TRBV9 to TRBJ2-7, with D maybe TRBD1 (6 bases). V was pared by 4 bases and J by 4 bases, with 15 bases between. This CDR3 spans 14 amino acids. CDR1 and CDR2 from the germline V gene are SGDLS and YYNGEE.

This clonotype was picked up a small number of times. The V call is TRBV12-3 or TRBV12-4, the J call TRBJ1-5; perhaps TRBD1 as D (5 bases). This CDR3 has 15 residues. Trimming took off 2 bases at V and 0 bases at J, with 8 bases between the two ends. In DNA, the CDR3 is TGTGCCAGCAGTTTAAACGGGGCTAGCAATCAGCCCCAGCATTTT. This gives the protein CASSLNGASNQPQHF.

Comment on this clonotype: Just one base apart from a much larger clone, this may be a read error. V gene TRBV2 combines with J gene TRBJ2-7; the D is unclear. Trimming stripped 3 bases from V and 4 bases from J, with 13 bases between. Per germline, CDR1 SNHLY and CDR2 FYNNEI. The CDR3 has 14 amino acids. For the CDR3, the DNA is TGTGCCAGCAGTGAGAAGAGGACCTCTTACGAGCAGTACTTC. This translates into CASSEKRTSYEQYF.

This chain connects TRBV5-1 to TRBJ1-6; D possibly corresponds to TRBD1 (5 bases). This CDR3 region has 15 residues. CDR1 and CDR2 from the germline V gene are SGHRS and YFSETQ. Trimming removed 4 bases from V and 6 bases from J, with 14 bases in between. In DNA, the CDR3 is TGCGCCAGCAGCCCCTCCGACAGCCTTAATTCACCCCTCCACTTT. Protein sequence: CASSPSDSLNSPLHF.

A note on this clonotype: At one end, the junction sequence differs from germline, possibly due to a read error. The gene calls are TRBV5-1 and TRBJ1-6; unclear D gene. This CDR3 comprises 16 residues. Germline CDR1 reads SGHRS; CDR2 reads YFSETQ. CDR3 protein: CASSLGDLSYNSPFHF. CDR3 coding DNA: TGCGCCAGCAGCTTGGGCGACCTTTCCTATAATTCACCCTTCCACTTT. The whole variable domain, remainder taken from reference TRBV5-1 and TRBJ1-6, is KAGVTQTPRYLIKTRGQQVTLSCSPISGHRSVSWYQQTPGQGLQFLFEYFSETQRNKGNFPGRFSGRQFSNSRSEMNVSTLELGDSALYLCASSLGDLSYNSPFHFGNGTRLTVT.

The J gene is TRBJ2-5, the V gene TRBV7-9; D tentatively reads TRBD1 or TRBD2 (5 bases each). V was cut by 5 bases and J by 2 bases, with 24 bases left in between. This CDR3 has 18 residues. CDR1 is SEHNR and CDR2 is FQNEAQ in the germline V gene (reference sequence). CDR3 sequence: CASSQGHAALGRQETQYF. The CDR3, as DNA: TGTGCCAGCAGCCAAGGACATGCCGCACTAGGGCGGCAAGAGACCCAGTACTTC.

This clonotype was seen more than once but under ten times. The chain employs TRBV7-9 and TRBJ2-5; D remains ambiguous. The V end was cut by 5 bases, the J end by 4 bases, with 14 bases between. The CDR3 is made up of 14 amino acids. Germline assignment: CDR1 SEHNR and CDR2 FQNEAQ (reference sequence). CDR3 residues: CASSPGASPETQYF. The DNA for the CDR3 is TGTGCCAGCAGCCCGGGTGCCTCCCCAGAGACCCAGTACTTC.

This clonotype appeared a few times. The chain combines TRBV7-9 with TRBJ1-4; no firm D call. There are 13 residues in the CDR3. V was cut by 5 bases and J by 12 bases, with 16 bases left in between. CDR1 SEHNR and CDR2 FQNEAQ come from the germline V gene (reference sequence). The CDR3 coding sequence is TGTGCCAGCAGCCCAGCGGGATCGGTGGAACTGTTTTTT. Its translation: CASSPAGSVELFF.

This clonotype was seen many times. The chain carries TRBV2 and TRBJ2-5; weak D call: TRBD1 (6 bases). The V end was cut by 8 bases, the J end by 1 base, with 8 bases between. The CDR3 is 12 residues long. Germline V lookup: CDR1 SNHLY, CDR2 FYNNEI. The CDR3 DNA is TGTGCCAGCTGCAGGGGCCAAGAGACCCAGTACTTC. It yields the protein CASCRGQETQYF.

This clonotype was counted ten times or more. This chain connects TRBV7-9 to TRBJ2-7; D is ambiguous. Germline V gene lookup returns CDR1 SEHNR and CDR2 FQNEAQ (reference sequence). The CDR3 totals 11 residues. Trimming removed 5 bases from V and 5 bases from J, with 7 bases in between. CDR3 loop: CASSPSNEQYF. The DNA for the CDR3 is TGTGCCAGCAGCCCTTCCAACGAGCAGTACTTC.

The chain joins TRBV20-1 to TRBJ2-7; 11 bases map to TRBD2. Trimming cost V 3 bases and J 5 bases; bases outside gene matches: 9. CDR1 and CDR2 (germline): DFQATT, SNEGSKA (reference sequence). This CDR3 comprises 15 residues. The CDR3 loop reads CSASKTSGVADEQYF. The CDR3 nucleotides read TGCAGTGCTAGTAAGACTAGCGGGGTCGCCGACGAGCAGTACTTC.

In its sample, this clonotype was seen once. The J gene is TRBJ2-7, the V gene TRBV7-3; D possibly corresponds to TRBD1 (6 bases). V lost 5 bases and J 2 bases, leaving 16 bases between the germline ends. The CDR3 length is 15 residues. CDR1 and CDR2 (germline): SGHTA, FQGTGA. Here the CDR3 reads CASSRDKIQAYEQYF. The CDR3 coding sequence is TGTGCCAGCAGCAGGGACAAGATCCAGGCCTACGAGCAGTACTTC.